What follows are 7 T cell receptor beta chains derived from one specimen sequenced in a study of blood T cell repertoires in COVID-19. Produced via immunoSEQ multiplex PCR; TCRdb's table is partial and in-frame only. The table includes a few hundred thousand clones, 80% to 90% detected once. The sequenced sample consisted of PBMCs or T cells enriched from blood (not recorded which). These receptors originate from a woman between 50 and 59 years old who had recovered from COVID-19.

The rearrangement joins TRBV7-3 to TRBJ2-1; 9 bases fit TRBD2. This CDR3 has 14 residues. V dropped 5 bases and J dropped 7; count of bases not matched to a gene: 6. Germline V lookup: CDR1 SGHTA, CDR2 FQGTGA. The CDR3 here is CASSPAGGLNEQFF. The CDR3 coding sequence is TGTGCCAGCAGCCCCGCGGGAGGGCTAAATGAGCAGTTCTTC. The entire variable domain, with the rest obtained from reference TRBV7-3 and TRBJ2-1, is as follows: GAGVSQTPSNKVTEKGKYVELRCDPISGHTALYWYRQSLGQGPEFLIYFQGTGAADDSGLPNDRFFAVRPEGSVSTLKIQRTERGDSAVYLCASSPAGGLNEQFFGPGTRLTVL.

V is TRBV21-1 and J is TRBJ1-6. TRBV21-1 is tagged as a pseudogene. The CDR3 is 15 amino acids. The chain's CDR3 is CASSPLPQRNSPLHF. The CDR3 region has the DNA TGTGCCAGCAGCCCCCTACCCCAGCGCAATTCACCCCTCCACTTT.

This chain links TRBV5-1 with TRBJ1-2, with TRBD1 identical over 9 bases. The CDR3 consists of 16 residues. Per germline, CDR1 SGHRS and CDR2 YFSETQ. V gave up 0 bases and J gave up 0 bases; unmatched junction bases: 3. The chain's CDR3 is CASSLAGDRANYGYTF. The CDR3 DNA sequence: TGCGCCAGCAGCTTGGCCGGGGACAGGGCTAACTATGGCTACACCTTC.

The chain recombines TRBV18 with TRBJ1-1; D is unclear. V shed 1 base and J shed 4 bases, with 10 bases lying between them. Per the germline V gene, CDR1 is KGHSH and CDR2 is LQKENI. CDR3 length equals 14 residues. Written as DNA, the CDR3 is TGTGCCAGCTCACCACAAGGGAGGACCACTGAAGCTTTCTTT. Translated, it gives CASSPQGRTTEAFF.

The rearrangement uses TRBV24-1 and TRBJ2-1; 10 bases fit TRBD1. V lost 1 base and J lost 7; bases outside the gene matches: 6. The CDR3 has 16 residues. Germline V lookup: CDR1 KGHDR, CDR2 SFDVKD. CDR3 bases: TGTGCCACCAGTGATTTACGACAGGGGGCAGGGAATGAGCAGTTCTTC. Translating gives CATSDLRQGAGNEQFF.

The chain combines TRBV18 with TRBJ2-3; tentative D call: TRBD1 (6 bases). The CDR3 length is 17 residues. The V gene lost 2 bases and the J gene lost 2 bases, with 17 bases spanning the gap. CDR1 KGHSH and CDR2 LQKENI come from the germline V gene. The CDR3 loop reads CASSPDITGPLTDTQYF. The CDR3 nucleotides are TGTGCCAGCTCACCAGATATCACAGGGCCTCTCACAGATACGCAGTATTTT.

This sequence joins TRBV29-1 and TRBJ2-5; the match to TRBD2 covers 8 bases. The CDR3 runs 16 residues. V was clipped by 1 base and J by 2 bases; unmatched bases: 9. In germline, CDR1 is SQVTM, CDR2 ANQGSEA. The CDR3 region is CSVEGVVSGIQETQYF. CDR3 nucleotide sequence: TGCAGCGTTGAAGGTGTGGTTAGCGGGATACAAGAGACCCAGTACTTC.